This is a list of T cell receptor beta chains from one sample in a study of T-cell memory formation after mild COVID-19. TCRdb fed the 5' RACE reads into MiXCR, producing one record per CDR3 protein. Of around 420,000 distinct CDR3 sequences detected, more than 20% appear once; the ten largest clones hold around 9.5%. Sequencing used PBMCs or a T cell subset sorted from them (not recorded which). All receptors come from an adult woman who had mild COVID-19 (a few samples of this study predate the infection). Cell type and time point are not known. Both conserved end residues are part of each CDR3. The D gene is left open where the match is weak. Size tells how often a clone was seen (once, few, many) or the class of an expanded clone, and some rows leave it out.

TRBJ2-3 | 14 | few | . | TRBV3-1 | CASSHSTRTDTQYF | TGTGCCAGCAGCCATTCCACGAGGACAGATACGCAGTATTTT
TRBJ2-3 | 14 | few | . | TRBV29-1 | CSVVPGQWTDTQYF | TGCAGCGTTGTCCCGGGACAATGGACAGATACGCAGTATTTT
TRBJ1-5 | 15 | few | . | TRBV27 | CASSGRGGRNQPQHF | TGTGCCAGCAGCGGCAGGGGAGGTCGCAATCAGCCCCAGCATTTT
TRBJ2-5 | 13 | few | . | TRBV5-1 | CASSFGAVETQYF | TGCGCCAGCAGCTTTGGGGCAGTAGAGACCCAGTACTTC
TRBJ2-3 | 16 | . | TRBD1 | TRBV7-2 | CASSLLGTGVPDTQYF | TGTGCCAGCAGCTTGTTAGGGACAGGGGTCCCAGATACGCAGTATTTT
TRBJ2-7 | 13 | few | . | TRBV20-1 | CSARVADTYEQYF | TGCAGTGCTAGAGTGGCGGACACCTACGAGCAGTACTTC
TRBJ2-7 | 13 | . | TRBD2 | TRBV20-1 | CSAAGLEFYEQYF | TGCAGTGCAGCCGGACTAGAATTCTACGAGCAGTACTTC
TRBJ2-3 | 15 | few | . | TRBV30 | CAWSVHVKSTDTQYF | TGTGCCTGGAGTGTACACGTGAAGAGCACAGATACGCAGTATTTT
TRBJ1-5 | 16 | few | TRBD1 | TRBV6-2/TRBV6-3 | CASNNNRGSSNQPQHF | TGTGCCAGCAACAACAACAGGGGGTCTAGCAATCAGCCCCAGCATTTT
TRBJ2-1 | 16 | few | . | TRBV4-1 | CASSQFVGSRNNEQFF | TGCGCCAGCAGCCAATTTGTGGGGTCCAGGAACAATGAGCAGTTCTTC
TRBJ1-2 | 11 | . | . | TRBV29-1 | CSVVSGGGYTF | TGCAGCGTTGTATCGGGGGGTGGCTACACCTTC
TRBJ2-1 | 12 | . | TRBD2 | TRBV11-3 | CASSLPGAGTLF | TGTGCCAGCAGCTTACCCGGAGCGGGAACACTCTTC
TRBJ2-3 | 15 | . | TRBD1 | TRBV5-6 | CASSTGQGKADTQYF | TGTGCCAGCAGCACCGGACAGGGTAAAGCAGATACGCAGTATTTT
TRBJ1-1 | 12 | few | . | TRBV7-2 | CASSSQGNEAFF | TGTGCCAGCAGCTCCCAGGGCAACGAAGCTTTCTTT
TRBJ1-2 | 14 | . | TRBD1 | TRBV5-1 | CASSVQGASGGYTF | TGCGCCAGCAGCGTACAGGGGGCGTCGGGTGGCTACACCTTC
TRBJ2-7 | 14 | . | TRBD1 | TRBV6-2/TRBV6-3 | CASSSGTEPYEQYF | TGTGCCAGCAGTTCCGGGACAGAGCCGTACGAGCAGTACTTC
TRBJ2-7 | 15 | . | . | TRBV7-2 | CASSLVTAGLGEQYF | TGTGCCAGCAGCTTAGTTACAGCGGGCCTTGGCGAGCAGTACTTC
TRBJ2-1 | 19 | few | TRBD2 | TRBV5-1 | CASSLGLAGGPLRYNEQFF | TGCGCCAGCAGCTTGGGGCTAGCGGGAGGGCCGCTACGATACAATGAGCAGTTCTTC
TRBJ1-2 | 13 | . | TRBD1 | TRBV24-1 | CATRAGTDYGYTF | TGTGCCACCAGAGCCGGGACAGACTATGGCTACACCTTC
TRBJ2-7 | 16 | many | TRBD2 | TRBV5-1 | CASSLSTSGISYEQYF | TGCGCCAGCAGCTTGTCGACTAGCGGGATTTCCTACGAGCAGTACTTC
TRBJ1-5 | 16 | . | TRBD1 | TRBV24-1 | CATSDQGQGPNQPQHF | TGTGCCACCAGTGATCAAGGACAGGGTCCCAATCAGCCCCAGCATTTT
TRBJ2-7 | 16 | few | . | TRBV7-8 | CASSLVPGDISYEQYF | TGTGCCAGCAGCTTAGTGCCGGGGGACATATCCTACGAGCAGTACTTC
TRBJ2-1 | 14 | . | TRBD2 | TRBV5-5 | CASSSTSGTNEQFF | TGTGCCAGCAGCTCGACTAGCGGGACTAATGAGCAGTTCTTC
TRBJ2-1 | 14 | many | TRBD2 | TRBV7-2 | CASSLRLAGNEQFF | TGTGCCAGCAGCTTAAGACTAGCGGGAAATGAGCAGTTCTTC
TRBJ1-1 | 13 | . | . | TRBV20-1 | CSAPPQGNTEAFF | TGCAGTGCCCCCCCTCAGGGGAACACTGAAGCTTTCTTT
TRBJ1-2 | 17 | few | . | TRBV19 | CASSTSEGSPARNGYTF | TGTGCCAGTAGTACTTCAGAGGGATCTCCAGCGAGGAATGGCTACACCTTC